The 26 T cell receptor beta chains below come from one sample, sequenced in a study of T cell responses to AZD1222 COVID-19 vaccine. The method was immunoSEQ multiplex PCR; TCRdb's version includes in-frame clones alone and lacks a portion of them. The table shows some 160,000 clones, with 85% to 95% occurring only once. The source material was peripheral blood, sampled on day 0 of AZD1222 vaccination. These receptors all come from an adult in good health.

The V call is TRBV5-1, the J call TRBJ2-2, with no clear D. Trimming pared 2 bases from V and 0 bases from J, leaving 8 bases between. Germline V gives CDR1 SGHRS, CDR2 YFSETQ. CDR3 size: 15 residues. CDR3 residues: CASSLSIPNTGELFF. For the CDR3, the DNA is TGCGCCAGCAGCTTATCGATTCCGAACACCGGGGAGCTGTTTTTT. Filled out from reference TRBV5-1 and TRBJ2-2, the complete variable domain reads KAGVTQTPRYLIKTRGQQVTLSCSPISGHRSVSWYQQTPGQGLQFLFEYFSETQRNKGNFPGRFSGRQFSNSRSEMNVSTLELGDSALYLCASSLSIPNTGELFFGEGSRLTVL.

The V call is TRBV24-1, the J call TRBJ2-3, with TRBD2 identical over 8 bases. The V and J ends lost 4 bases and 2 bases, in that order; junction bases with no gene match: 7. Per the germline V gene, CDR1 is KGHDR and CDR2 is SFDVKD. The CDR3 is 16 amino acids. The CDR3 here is CATSEGRGGNTDTQYF. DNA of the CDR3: TGTGCCACCAGTGAAGGCCGCGGGGGGAACACAGATACGCAGTATTTT.

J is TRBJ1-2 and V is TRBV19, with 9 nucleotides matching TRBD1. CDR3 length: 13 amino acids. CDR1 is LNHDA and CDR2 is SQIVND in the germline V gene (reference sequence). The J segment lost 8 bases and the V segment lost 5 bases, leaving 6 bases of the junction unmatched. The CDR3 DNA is TGTGCCAGTAGTCACGGGACAGGGTACGGCTACACCTTC. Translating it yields CASSHGTGYGYTF. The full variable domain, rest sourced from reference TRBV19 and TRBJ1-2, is DGGITQSPKYLFRKEGQNVTLSCEQNLNHDAMYWYRQDPGQGLRLIYYSQIVNDFQKGDIAEGYSVSREKKESFPLTVTSAQKNPTAFYLCASSHGTGYGYTFGSGTRLTVV.

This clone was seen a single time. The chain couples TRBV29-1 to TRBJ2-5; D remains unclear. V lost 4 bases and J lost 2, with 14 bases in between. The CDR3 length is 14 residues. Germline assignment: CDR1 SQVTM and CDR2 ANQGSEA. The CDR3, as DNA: TGCAGCGTTGTAAGTACAGTGAATCAAGAGACCCAGTACTTC. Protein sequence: CSVVSTVNQETQYF.

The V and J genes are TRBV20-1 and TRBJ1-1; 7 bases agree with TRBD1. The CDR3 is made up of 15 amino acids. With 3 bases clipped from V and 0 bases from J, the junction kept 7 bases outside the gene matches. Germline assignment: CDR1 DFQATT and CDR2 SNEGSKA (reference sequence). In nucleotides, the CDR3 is TGCAGTGCTAGTCGGGCCGGGACAGTGAACACTGAAGCTTTCTTT. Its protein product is CSASRAGTVNTEAFF.

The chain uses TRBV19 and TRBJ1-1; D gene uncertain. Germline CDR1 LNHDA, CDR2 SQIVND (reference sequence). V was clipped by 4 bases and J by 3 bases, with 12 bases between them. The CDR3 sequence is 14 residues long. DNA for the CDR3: TGTGCCAGTAGTAACCCAGGTGCGTACACTGAAGCTTTCTTT. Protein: CASSNPGAYTEAFF. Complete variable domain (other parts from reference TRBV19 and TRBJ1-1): DGGITQSPKYLFRKEGQNVTLSCEQNLNHDAMYWYRQDPGQGLRLIYYSQIVNDFQKGDIAEGYSVSREKKESFPLTVTSAQKNPTAFYLCASSNPGAYTEAFFGQGTRLTVV.

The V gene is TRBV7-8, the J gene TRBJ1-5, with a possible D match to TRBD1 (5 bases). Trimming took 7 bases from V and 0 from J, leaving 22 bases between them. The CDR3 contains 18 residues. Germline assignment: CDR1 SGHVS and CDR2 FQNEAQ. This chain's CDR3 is CASTESRKQAGSNQPQHF. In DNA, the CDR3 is TGTGCCAGCACCGAGAGCCGGAAACAGGCTGGTAGCAATCAGCCCCAGCATTTT.

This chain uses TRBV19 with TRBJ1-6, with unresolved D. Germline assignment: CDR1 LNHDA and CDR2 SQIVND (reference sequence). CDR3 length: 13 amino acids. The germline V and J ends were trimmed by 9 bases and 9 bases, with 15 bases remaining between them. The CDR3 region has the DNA TGTGCCAGCGAGGGAGGGAGCGGTTCACCCCTCCACTTT. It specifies CASEGGSGSPLHF.

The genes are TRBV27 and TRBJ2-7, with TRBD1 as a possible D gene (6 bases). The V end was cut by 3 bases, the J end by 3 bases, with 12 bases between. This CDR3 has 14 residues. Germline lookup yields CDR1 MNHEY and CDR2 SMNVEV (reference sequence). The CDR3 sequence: CASSFQQGIYEQYF. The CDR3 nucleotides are TGTGCCAGCAGTTTCCAACAGGGAATCTACGAGCAGTACTTC.

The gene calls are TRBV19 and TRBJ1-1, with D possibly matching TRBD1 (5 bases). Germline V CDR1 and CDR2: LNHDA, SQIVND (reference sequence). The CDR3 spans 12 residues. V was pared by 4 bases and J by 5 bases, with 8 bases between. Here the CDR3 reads CASSRQTTEAFF. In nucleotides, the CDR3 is TGTGCCAGTAGTAGACAGACGACTGAAGCTTTCTTT. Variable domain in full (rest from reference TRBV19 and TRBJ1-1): DGGITQSPKYLFRKEGQNVTLSCEQNLNHDAMYWYRQDPGQGLRLIYYSQIVNDFQKGDIAEGYSVSREKKESFPLTVTSAQKNPTAFYLCASSRQTTEAFFGQGTRLTVV.

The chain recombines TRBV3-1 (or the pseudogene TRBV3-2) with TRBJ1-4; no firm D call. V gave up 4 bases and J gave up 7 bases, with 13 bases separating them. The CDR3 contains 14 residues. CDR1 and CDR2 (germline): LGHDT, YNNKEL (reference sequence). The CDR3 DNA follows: TGTGCCAGCAGCCCTCAGGATAAGGGTGAAAAACTGTTTTTT. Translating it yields CASSPQDKGEKLFF.

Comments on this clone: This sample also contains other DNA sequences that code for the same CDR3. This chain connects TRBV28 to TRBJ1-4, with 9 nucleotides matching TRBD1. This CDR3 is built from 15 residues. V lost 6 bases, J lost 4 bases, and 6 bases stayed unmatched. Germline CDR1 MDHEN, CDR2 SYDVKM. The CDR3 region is CASSSPGQGNEKLFF. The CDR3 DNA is TGTGCCAGCAGCTCTCCGGGACAGGGTAATGAAAAACTGTTTTTT.

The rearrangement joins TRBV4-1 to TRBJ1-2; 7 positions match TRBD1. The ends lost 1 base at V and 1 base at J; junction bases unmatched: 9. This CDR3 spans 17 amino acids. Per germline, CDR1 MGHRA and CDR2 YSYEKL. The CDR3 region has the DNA TGCGCCAGCAGCCAAGGGACAGGCGCGTTGGGTAACTATGGCTACACCTTC. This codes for CASSQGTGALGNYGYTF.

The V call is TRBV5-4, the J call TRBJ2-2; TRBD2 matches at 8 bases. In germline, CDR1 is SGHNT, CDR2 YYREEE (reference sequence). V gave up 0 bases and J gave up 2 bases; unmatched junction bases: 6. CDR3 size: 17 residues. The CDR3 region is CASSLAVLAGNTGELFF. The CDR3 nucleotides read TGTGCCAGCAGCTTGGCCGTGCTAGCGGGTAACACCGGGGAGCTGTTTTTT.

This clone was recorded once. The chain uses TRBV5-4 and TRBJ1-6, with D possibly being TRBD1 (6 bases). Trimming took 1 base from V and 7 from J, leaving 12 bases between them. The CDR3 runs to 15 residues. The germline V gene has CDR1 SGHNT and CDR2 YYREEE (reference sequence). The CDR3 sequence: CASSLTGSRNSPLHF. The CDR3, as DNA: TGTGCCAGCAGCTTGACAGGGTCTAGGAATTCACCCCTCCACTTT.

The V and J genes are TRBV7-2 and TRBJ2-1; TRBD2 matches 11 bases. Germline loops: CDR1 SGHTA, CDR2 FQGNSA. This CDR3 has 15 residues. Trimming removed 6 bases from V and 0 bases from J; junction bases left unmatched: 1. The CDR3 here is CASRGTSGSYNEQFF. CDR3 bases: TGTGCCAGCAGGGGGACTAGCGGCTCCTACAATGAGCAGTTCTTC.

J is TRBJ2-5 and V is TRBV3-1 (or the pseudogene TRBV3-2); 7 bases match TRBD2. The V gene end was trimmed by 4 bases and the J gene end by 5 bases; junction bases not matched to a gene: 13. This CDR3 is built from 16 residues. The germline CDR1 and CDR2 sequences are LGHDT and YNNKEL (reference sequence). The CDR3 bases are TGTGCCAGCAGCCGTTTGGGGACCTTCGGGGGGGAGACCCAGTACTTC. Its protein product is CASSRLGTFGGETQYF.

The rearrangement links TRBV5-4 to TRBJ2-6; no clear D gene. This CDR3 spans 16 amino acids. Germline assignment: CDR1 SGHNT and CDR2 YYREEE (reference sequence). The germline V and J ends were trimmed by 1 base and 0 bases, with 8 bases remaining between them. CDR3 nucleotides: TGTGCCAGCAGCTTGTCGGTCAGCTCTGGGGCCAACGTCCTGACTTTC. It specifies CASSLSVSSGANVLTF.

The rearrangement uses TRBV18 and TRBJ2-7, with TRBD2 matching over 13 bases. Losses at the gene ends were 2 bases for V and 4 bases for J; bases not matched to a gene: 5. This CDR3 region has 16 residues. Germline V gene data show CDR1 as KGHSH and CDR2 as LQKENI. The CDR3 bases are TGTGCCAGCTCACCAGCGGGGACTAGCGGGATTTACGAGCAGTACTTC. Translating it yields CASSPAGTSGIYEQYF.

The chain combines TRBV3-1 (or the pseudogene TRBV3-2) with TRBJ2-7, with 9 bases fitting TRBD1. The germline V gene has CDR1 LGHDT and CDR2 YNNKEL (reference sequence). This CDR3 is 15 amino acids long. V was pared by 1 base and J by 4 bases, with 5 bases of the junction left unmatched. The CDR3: CASSQGDRVEYEQYF. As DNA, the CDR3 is TGTGCCAGCAGCCAAGGGGACAGGGTGGAATACGAGCAGTACTTC.

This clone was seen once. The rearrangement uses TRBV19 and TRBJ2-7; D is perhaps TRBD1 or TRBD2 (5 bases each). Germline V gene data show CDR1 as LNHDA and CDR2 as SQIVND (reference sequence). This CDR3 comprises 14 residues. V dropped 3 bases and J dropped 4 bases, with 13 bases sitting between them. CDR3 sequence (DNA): TGTGCCAGTAGTATTGGGGCAGGGACGTACGAGCAGTACTTC. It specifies CASSIGAGTYEQYF.

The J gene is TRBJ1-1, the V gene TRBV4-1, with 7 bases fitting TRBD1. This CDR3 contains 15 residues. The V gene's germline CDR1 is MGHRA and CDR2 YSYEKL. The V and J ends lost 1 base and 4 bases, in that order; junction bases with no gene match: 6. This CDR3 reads CASSQGQGAGTEAFF. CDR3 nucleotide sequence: TGCGCCAGCAGCCAAGGACAGGGCGCGGGCACTGAAGCTTTCTTT.

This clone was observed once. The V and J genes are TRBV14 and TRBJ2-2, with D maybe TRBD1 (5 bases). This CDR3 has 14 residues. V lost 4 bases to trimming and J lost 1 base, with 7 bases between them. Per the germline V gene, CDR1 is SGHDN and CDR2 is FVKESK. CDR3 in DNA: TGTGCCAGCAGCCCCAGGGAGAACACCGGGGAGCTGTTTTTT. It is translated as CASSPRENTGELFF.

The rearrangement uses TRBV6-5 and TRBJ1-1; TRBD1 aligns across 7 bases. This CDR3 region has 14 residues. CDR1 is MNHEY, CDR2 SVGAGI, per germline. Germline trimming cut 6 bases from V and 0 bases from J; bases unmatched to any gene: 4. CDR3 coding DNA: TGTGCCAGCAGACGGGACAGATTGAACACTGAAGCTTTCTTT. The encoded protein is CASRRDRLNTEAFF.

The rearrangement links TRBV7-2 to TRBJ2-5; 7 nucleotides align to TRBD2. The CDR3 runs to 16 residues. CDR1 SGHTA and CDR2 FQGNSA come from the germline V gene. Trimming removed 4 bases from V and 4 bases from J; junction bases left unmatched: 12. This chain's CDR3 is CASSSEGFWGGETQYF. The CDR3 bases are TGTGCCAGCAGCTCAGAGGGCTTCTGGGGGGGAGAGACCCAGTACTTC.

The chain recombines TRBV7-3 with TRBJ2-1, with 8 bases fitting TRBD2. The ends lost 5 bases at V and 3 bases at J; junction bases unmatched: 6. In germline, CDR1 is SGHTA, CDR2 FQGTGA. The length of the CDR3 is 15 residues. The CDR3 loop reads CASSLTGGIYNEQFF. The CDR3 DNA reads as TGTGCCAGCAGCCTCACGGGGGGGATCTACAATGAGCAGTTCTTC.